This T cell receptor (beta chain) was documented in a study of neurological immune-mediated disorders. The starting material, 2 million PBMCs stored at -80 C, gave rise to the unsorted libraries. This clonotype was observed many times. Its target is not known. CDR1 is SGHNT and CDR2 is YYREEE in the germline V gene (reference sequence). The CDR3 extends over 13 amino acids. The germline V and J ends were trimmed by 1 base and 7 bases, with 9 bases remaining between them. TCRdb re-called the 5' RACE reads through MiXCR, storing one row per CDR3 protein. The profile covers tens of thousands of distinct CDR3 sequences, with under 4.5% appearing a single time and approximately 2.9% taken by the ten largest. Study results and limitations: The authors found no clinical or MRI feature associated with the multiple sclerosis repertoire cluster. One related-CDR3 cluster, which may be a signature, held the repertoires of 18 of 34 multiple sclerosis patients after phylogenetic grouping.

The specimen sequenced was PBMCs. This chain joins TRBV5-4 and TRBJ2-1; TRBD1 might be the D (5 bases). The TCR comes from a woman between 50 and 59 years old with multiple sclerosis. For the CDR3, the DNA is TGTGCCAGCAGCTTGCAAGACAGTAATGAGCAGTTCTTC. This gives the protein CASSLQDSNEQFF.